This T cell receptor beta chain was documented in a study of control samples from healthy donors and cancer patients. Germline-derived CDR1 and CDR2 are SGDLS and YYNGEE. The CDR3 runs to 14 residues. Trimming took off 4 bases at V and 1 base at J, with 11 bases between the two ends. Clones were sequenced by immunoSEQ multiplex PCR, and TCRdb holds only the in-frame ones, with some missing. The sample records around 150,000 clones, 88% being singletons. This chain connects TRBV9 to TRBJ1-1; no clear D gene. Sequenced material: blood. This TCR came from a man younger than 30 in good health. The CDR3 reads CASSSAWGNTEAFF. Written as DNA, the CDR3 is TGTGCCAGCAGCTCTGCGTGGGGGAACACTGAAGCTTTCTTT. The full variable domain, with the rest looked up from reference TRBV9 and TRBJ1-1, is DSGVTQTPKHLITATGQRVTLRCSPRSGDLSVYWYQQSLDQGLQFLIQYYNGEERAKGNILERFSAQQFPDLHSELNLSSLELGDSALYFCASSSAWGNTEAFFGQGTRLTVV.